Shown below are 25 T cell receptor beta chains from a single sample sequenced in a study of T cell clonotyping in hematopoietic cell transplantation. The protocol was immunoSEQ multiplex PCR, while the TCRdb copy is restricted to in-frame clones and leaves out a portion. This table has fewer than 70,000 clones, 85% to 95% appearing once. The sample taken for sequencing was peripheral blood mononuclear cells. The receptors originated from a man aged 50 to 60 in good health. Some clones in this sample may be carry-over from other donors' samples.

The J gene is TRBJ1-5, the V gene TRBV28; 9 positions match TRBD1. There are 15 residues in the CDR3. Germline V gene data show CDR1 as MDHEN and CDR2 as SYDVKM. J was trimmed by 6 bases and V by 4 bases; bases with no gene match: 7. As DNA, the CDR3 is TGTGCCAGCAGTTCAGGGACAGGGACAGGTCAGCCCCAGCATTTT. As protein: CASSSGTGTGQPQHF.

This clone was counted a single time. The chain combines TRBV30 with TRBJ2-7, with TRBD1 matching 9 bases. With 3 bases clipped from V and 3 bases from J, the junction kept 3 bases outside the gene matches. Germline V gene data show CDR1 as GTSNPN and CDR2 as SVGIG (reference sequence). This CDR3 comprises 13 residues. CDR3 region: CAWRGQGDYEQYF. The CDR3 DNA follows: TGTGCCTGGAGGGGACAGGGTGACTACGAGCAGTACTTC.

The V call is TRBV5-4, the J call TRBJ2-7; D perhaps matches TRBD2 (6 bases). Deletions cut 0 bases from V and 3 bases from J, with 13 bases between. The length of the CDR3 is 15 residues. The germline V gene has CDR1 SGHNT and CDR2 YYREEE (reference sequence). CDR3 residues: CASSLGHTGGYEQYF. The CDR3 bases are TGTGCCAGCAGCTTGGGCCACACCGGGGGCTACGAGCAGTACTTC. The entire variable domain, with the rest obtained from reference TRBV5-4 and TRBJ2-7, is as follows: ETGVTQSPTHLIKTRGQQVTLRCSSQSGHNTVSWYQQALGQGPQFIFQYYREEENGRGNFPPRFSGLQFPNYSSELNVNALELDDSALYLCASSLGHTGGYEQYFGPGTRLTVT.

V and J are TRBV30 and TRBJ2-1; no definite D call. The CDR3 is 14 amino acids. V lost 2 bases and J 2 bases, leaving 10 bases between the germline ends. Germline V CDR1 and CDR2: GTSNPN, SVGIG (reference sequence). The CDR3, as DNA: TGTGCCTGGAGTACTACCTCCACCTACAATGAGCAGTTCTTC. It yields the protein CAWSTTSTYNEQFF.

The chain recombines TRBV4-3 with TRBJ2-7; no firm D call. CDR1 is LGHNA, CDR2 YSLEER, per germline. This CDR3 comprises 14 residues. Trimming left V 0 bases short and J 1 base short, with 7 bases between. CDR3 bases: TGCGCCAGCAGCCAAGATTTAGAGTCCTACGAGCAGTACTTC. This sequence encodes CASSQDLESYEQYF.

J is TRBJ2-1 and V is TRBV7-9, with TRBD2 identical over 7 bases. CDR1 SEHNR and CDR2 FQNEAQ come from the germline V gene (reference sequence). The CDR3 sequence is 14 residues long. The junction had 7 bases not matched to a gene; V was cut back by 4 bases and J by 7 bases. In DNA, the CDR3 is TGTGCCAGCAGCTCCCGGGGGGATTTTAATGAGCAGTTCTTC. Protein product: CASSSRGDFNEQFF.

The chain is built from TRBV2 and TRBJ1-1; TRBD1 is a possible D gene (5 bases). V was pared by 3 bases and J by 1 base, with 9 bases between. The CDR3 totals 14 residues. Germline V gives CDR1 SNHLY, CDR2 FYNNEI. CDR3 amino acids: CASSDMGPNTEAFF. DNA for the CDR3: TGTGCCAGCAGTGACATGGGACCGAACACTGAAGCTTTCTTT.

This clone was observed once. The chain has TRBV6-5 and TRBJ1-2, with 8 nucleotides matching TRBD1. There are 15 residues in the CDR3. Trimming at V came to 8 bases and at J to 2 bases, leaving 10 bases not matched to a gene. Germline V gene lookup returns CDR1 MNHEY and CDR2 SVGAGI. CDR3 amino acids: CASAGTGLSNYGYTF. The CDR3 region has the DNA TGTGCCAGCGCAGGGACAGGATTATCCAACTATGGCTACACCTTC.

The chain links TRBV11-2 to TRBJ2-7, with 13 nucleotides matching TRBD2. The CDR3 loop spans 17 amino acids. Germline assignment: CDR1 SGHAT and CDR2 FQNNGV. V was pared by 5 bases and J by 7 bases, with 14 bases of the junction left unmatched. DNA of the CDR3: TGTGCCAGCAGCCCCCGGACTGGACTAGCGGGAGCATGGGAGCAGTACTTC. Encoded protein: CASSPRTGLAGAWEQYF.

This rearrangement joins TRBV10-1 to TRBJ2-7; 9 bases agree with TRBD1. CDR3 length equals 13 residues. The germline CDR1 and CDR2 sequences are WNHNN and SYGVQD (reference sequence). The V gene end was trimmed by 10 bases and the J gene end by 0 bases; junction bases not matched to a gene: 4. The CDR3 coding sequence is TGCGCCAACAAGACAGGGGGCTCCTACGAGCAGTACTTC. This translates into CANKTGGSYEQYF.

The chain combines TRBV19 with TRBJ2-7, with a weak D call TRBD2 (6 bases). The CDR3 has 15 residues. V lost 5 bases to trimming and J lost 0 bases, with 14 bases between them. CDR1 LNHDA and CDR2 SQIVND come from the germline V gene (reference sequence). CDR3 protein: CASSPGDSRSYEQYF. The CDR3 nucleotides read TGTGCCAGTAGTCCCGGGGACTCCCGCTCCTACGAGCAGTACTTC. Using reference TRBV19 and TRBJ2-7 for the parts outside the CDR3, the full variable domain is DGGITQSPKYLFRKEGQNVTLSCEQNLNHDAMYWYRQDPGQGLRLIYYSQIVNDFQKGDIAEGYSVSREKKESFPLTVTSAQKNPTAFYLCASSPGDSRSYEQYFGPGTRLTVT.

The J gene is TRBJ2-7, the V gene TRBV5-1; D is possibly TRBD1 (6 bases). The CDR3 consists of 14 residues. From germline, CDR1 is SGHRS and CDR2 YFSETQ. Trimming left V 1 base short and J 5 bases short, with 13 bases between. The CDR3 protein is CASSLQGLRNEQYF. The CDR3 DNA reads as TGCGCCAGCAGCTTGCAGGGGCTGAGGAACGAGCAGTACTTC.

This chain uses TRBV28 with TRBJ2-1, with D uncertain. V lost 6 bases and J lost 0, with 12 bases in between. Germline V CDR1 and CDR2: MDHEN, SYDVKM. This CDR3 has 15 amino acids. The CDR3 bases are TGTGCCAGCAGCAAGGACCTGACCTCCTACAATGAGCAGTTCTTC. As protein: CASSKDLTSYNEQFF.

This chain links TRBV28 with TRBJ1-5; D might be TRBD1 (6 bases). Trimming pared 5 bases from V and 6 bases from J, leaving 14 bases between. This CDR3 is built from 14 residues. Germline-derived CDR1 and CDR2 are MDHEN and SYDVKM. CDR3 protein: CASSGWEGGQPQHF. In nucleotides, the CDR3 is TGTGCCAGCAGTGGGTGGGAGGGGGGTCAGCCCCAGCATTTT.

This chain links TRBV7-8 with TRBJ1-1; TRBD1 agrees at 8 bases. V dropped 5 bases and J dropped 3; count of bases not matched to a gene: 8. CDR3 length equals 15 residues. The V gene's germline CDR1 is SGHVS and CDR2 FQNEAQ. CDR3 sequence reads: CASSGKQGAYTEAFF. CDR3 DNA: TGTGCCAGCAGCGGCAAGCAGGGGGCTTACACTGAAGCTTTCTTT.

The chain links TRBV11-2 to TRBJ1-2, with 7 bases fitting TRBD1. Germline V gene data show CDR1 as SGHAT and CDR2 as FQNNGV. The CDR3 has 15 residues. Germline trimming cut 1 base from V and 6 bases from J; bases unmatched to any gene: 8. CDR3 region: CASSLGTTGSHGYTF. The CDR3 DNA reads as TGTGCCAGCAGCTTAGGAACGACAGGGTCCCATGGCTACACCTTC.

This clone was seen just once. The V call is TRBV5-6, the J call TRBJ2-7, with TRBD1 as a possible D gene (8 bases). This CDR3 is built from 16 residues. Trimming removed 4 bases from V and 2 bases from J, with 19 bases in between. CDR1 and CDR2 from the germline V gene are SGHDT and YYEEEE. Here the CDR3 DNA reads TGTGCCAGCAGCCCCGTCCGGACAGGGACTACCTACGAGCAGTACTTC. Its protein is CASSPVRTGTTYEQYF.

The rearrangement uses TRBV30 and TRBJ1-5; TRBD1 agrees at 8 bases. This CDR3 contains 16 residues. In germline, CDR1 is GTSNPN, CDR2 SVGIG (reference sequence). Unmatched junction bases numbered 9, after V lost 0 bases and J lost 5 bases. The CDR3 is CAWSVATGVQYQPQHF. The CDR3, as DNA: TGTGCCTGGAGTGTTGCGACAGGGGTCCAGTATCAGCCCCAGCATTTT. The full variable domain, rest sourced from reference TRBV30 and TRBJ1-5, is SQTIHQWPATLVQPVGSPLSLECTVEGTSNPNLYWYRQAAGRGLQLLFYSVGIGQISSEVPQNLSASRPQDRQFILSSKKLLLSDSGFYLCAWSVATGVQYQPQHFGDGTRLSIL.

The chain links TRBV28 to TRBJ1-1; 8 bases agree with TRBD1. This CDR3 contains 13 residues. CDR1 and CDR2 (germline): MDHEN, SYDVKM. Trimming at V came to 4 bases and at J to 11 bases, leaving 9 bases not matched to a gene. Here the CDR3 DNA reads TGTGCCAGCAGTTCGGGACAGGTGATTGGCGCTTTCTTT. This encodes CASSSGQVIGAFF.

The chain employs TRBV7-6 and TRBJ2-5, with unresolved D. Germline V gene lookup returns CDR1 SGHVS and CDR2 FNYEAQ. The CDR3 runs to 14 residues. Deletions cut 5 bases from V and 2 bases from J, with 12 bases between. CDR3 loop: CASSLGAVQETQYF. CDR3 in DNA: TGTGCCAGCAGCCTAGGTGCGGTACAAGAGACCCAGTACTTC.

The chain joins TRBV28 to TRBJ2-5; 8 bases are shared with TRBD1. This CDR3 spans 14 amino acids. V lost 8 bases, J lost 2 bases, and 7 bases stayed unmatched. The germline V gene encodes CDR1 MDHEN and CDR2 SYDVKM. CDR3 in DNA: TGTGCCAGCTACCGGACAGGGCAACAAGAGACCCAGTACTTC. This codes for CASYRTGQQETQYF.

The V gene is TRBV4-1, the J gene TRBJ1-2; 9 positions match TRBD1. The germline gives CDR1 MGHRA, CDR2 YSYEKL. Unmatched junction bases numbered 15, after V lost 4 bases and J lost 6 bases. The CDR3 sequence is 17 residues long. The CDR3 sequence: CASSRSGSGTGSDGYTF. CDR3 coding DNA: TGCGCCAGCAGCCGCTCCGGATCCGGGACAGGGAGTGATGGCTACACCTTC.

This rearrangement joins TRBV28 to TRBJ2-7, with D hard to call. This CDR3 spans 14 amino acids. CDR1 and CDR2 (germline): MDHEN, SYDVKM. V was shortened by 4 bases and J by 0 bases, with 10 bases between the two germline ends. The CDR3 reads CASSSLPSSYEQYF. CDR3 bases: TGTGCCAGCAGTTCGCTCCCCAGCTCCTACGAGCAGTACTTC.

This chain joins TRBV5-1 and TRBJ1-2, with D possibly being TRBD1 (5 bases). This CDR3 comprises 16 residues. Trimming stripped 0 bases from V and 0 bases from J, with 12 bases between. The germline V gene encodes CDR1 SGHRS and CDR2 YFSETQ. The CDR3 DNA sequence: TGCGCCAGCAGCTTGGGGGACCGGAACCCTAACTATGGCTACACCTTC. It codes for CASSLGDRNPNYGYTF.

The chain carries TRBV29-1 and TRBJ2-2; TRBD2 might be the D (6 bases). Trimming took off 6 bases at V and 5 bases at J, with 16 bases between the two ends. This CDR3 has 14 residues. CDR1 and CDR2 (germline): SQVTM, ANQGSEA. The CDR3: CSVASGQETGELFF. In DNA form, the CDR3 reads TGCAGCGTCGCAAGCGGGCAGGAAACCGGGGAGCTGTTTTTT.